This entry describes one TCR beta chain. This clone was picked up a small number of times. What this receptor recognizes is not known. One base away there is no much larger clone; base qualities are not given. The immunoSEQ hsTCRB v3.0 assay was used at survey level resolution to sequence the TRB variable region. A depth of roughly 40,000-55,000 T-cell genomes per sample was targeted for TRB sequencing. Pooled TRB libraries were sequenced on an Illumina MiSeq with a v3 150-cycle kit. On the authors' methods: Repertoire analysis was performed in R inside a reproducible Nextflow workflow that covered QC, data transformation and analysis. Custom analyses were implemented in LymphoSeq2, an R package for AIRR-Seq data exploration. Several samples that yielded fewer than 5000 total TRB sequences were excluded, so that more than 150 HIV repertoires were analyzed. Of the roughly 190 retained HIV repertoires, about 59 were collected before and 120 to 140 after ART initiation. Each repertoire was downsampled to 5000 TRB nucleotide sequences, and summary statistics were averaged across 100 downsampling iterations. TRB sequences were retained for analysis only if CDR3 regions of at least seven amino acids were present. Diversity was assessed using a clonality score derived from Shannon entropy and using the Gini coefficient. In the repertoire networks, any two of the top 5000 CDR3 amino acid sequences were linked whenever the two sequences differed by an edit distance of one. GLIPH2 predicted antigen specificity groups and MHC restriction for TRB CDR3 amino acid sequences. To flag known CMV, EBV, HIV or tissue antigen associations, CDR3 amino acid sequences were matched against VDJdb and McPAS-TCR. Pre-ART, post-ART and control groups were compared with Wilcoxon signed-rank tests and Holm-Bonferroni correction. Sourced from immuneACCESS, this table was stored by TCRdb with only in-frame sequences that have V and J called. A share of the clones is absent; for the studies checked, an unresolved V gene accounts for under half, and the remainder has no known explanation. D and trimming were read from the DNA, whereas the V and J calls and clone size are those reported in that table. Present in this sample are around 30,000 clones, about 85% of which were seen just once. The ten largest clones capture around 8.2% of the sample.

This entry comes from a study of long-term antiretroviral therapy in people with HIV (dated by TCRdb to the early 2020s). Looking at the study overall: The earliest samples were collected about a decade before the 2015 WHO recommendation for immediate ART, when ART was typically delayed until CD4 counts fell. From some 28 adults with confirmed HIV infection, the cohort provided under 250 cryopreserved PBMC samples, gathered serially across a mean of around six years (range 1-12). About 40% of the 30 participants with HIV were female. No cross-contamination during QIAcube processing was seen in test extractions of a monoclonal T-cell line run alongside 25 to 35 polyclonal samples. Whether ART initiation and durable HIV suppression were associated with changes in peripheral blood TRB repertoire composition and diversity was tested in a retrospective serial study.

To be included, a participant needed at least one PBMC sample from before ART initiation plus at least two post-ART samples. All participants with HIV were treated in the United States of America. Cryopreserved samples of about 0.95-11 million PBMC were thawed and washed before DNA extraction. At the time of the earliest PBMC sample, participants with HIV were aged between about 20 and 54 years. Per participant, PBMC samples came from 1-4 timepoints prior to ART initiation and 2-8 timepoints following ART initiation, for a median of 7 samples. Serial HIV viral load, CD4+ T-cell count, ART history and demographic data were obtained for every participant. Using a Qiagen kit on a QIAcube, genomic DNA was extracted from unsorted PBMC, with samples processed in batches of 12. In the germline V gene, CDR1 corresponds to SGDLS and CDR2 to YYNGEE. Cut back by 6 bases and 2 bases, the V and J ends lie 17 bases apart. There are 15 amino acids in the CDR3, from cysteine to phenylalanine inclusive. CDR3 DNA only is kept here, 45 bases in frame from base 1.

Overall study results and their limits: A significant increase in TRB diversity was found to be associated with ART initiation, although TRB diversity was observed to remain significantly below that of transplant donor controls even after long-term ART. Because pre-ART samples had limited cell numbers, unsorted PBMC were profiled rather than sorted CD4+ and CD8+ T cells. At every time point, the repertoire was dominated by expanded TRB clones first identified before ART initiation, although this dominance fluctuated and, in many PLHIV, declined after ART. Inferences about post-ART repertoire changes were limited because no data were available on ART adherence, viral resistance or therapy changes. Compared with controls, HIV repertoires had narrower CDR3 length ranges, and the network structure pointed to an antigen-experienced repertoire that shifted only slightly toward naive after ART. Limited PBMC availability meant only the TCR beta chain was sequenced, without alpha chain pairing. The samples span the years 2004 to 2017, and the ART regimens used may be less effective than current regimens.

This receptor was obtained from a man in his forties or fifties with HIV. The sequence is built from TRBV9 and TRBJ1-1; D gene: possibly TRBD1, on 6 matching bases. The sample was unsorted PBMCs, taken 3 years after starting antiretroviral therapy. This receptor carries the CDR3 CASTLYREGNTEAFF. Here is the DNA: TGTGCCAGCACCCTTTACAGGGAGGGTAACACTGAAGCTTTCTTT.